These 21 T cell receptor beta chains originate from one sample sequenced in a study of cytomegalovirus exposure and HLA in healthy donors. Primers: 60 Vbeta forward and 13 Jbeta reverse. TCRdb's table, derived via immunoSEQ multiplex PCR, lists solely in-frame clones and lacks some. This repertoire shows about 160,000 clones, roughly 80% found once; its top ten account for 3.7%. Sequencing input: PBMCs. These receptors originate from a man younger than 40 in good health and CMV-seropositive.

This sequence joins TRBV7-9 and TRBJ2-5, with TRBD1 as a possible D gene (6 bases). Germline V gene data show CDR1 as SEHNR and CDR2 as FQNEAQ (reference sequence). The CDR3 covers 14 residues. V lost 5 bases, J lost 2 bases, and 12 bases lay in between. As DNA, the CDR3 is TGTGCCAGCAGCCCGGGACAAAGACAAGAGACCCAGTACTTC. It yields the protein CASSPGQRQETQYF.

The chain employs TRBV4-1 and TRBJ2-7; D might be TRBD1 (7 bases). V was cut by 4 bases and J by 5 bases, with 15 bases left in between. The CDR3 consists of 14 residues. Germline V gene data show CDR1 as MGHRA and CDR2 as YSYEKL. The CDR3 region has the DNA TGCGCCAGCAGCCTCGAGGGCAGGGGGGACGAGCAGTACTTC. It translates to CASSLEGRGDEQYF.

The chain recombines TRBV5-1 with TRBJ2-7; a weak D match, TRBD2 (6 bases). Germline V gene sequence: CDR1 SGHRS, CDR2 YFSETQ. The CDR3 runs 13 residues. Trimming removed 4 bases from V and 5 bases from J, with 13 bases in between. The chain's CDR3 is CASSRDGGDEQYF. CDR3 coding DNA: TGCGCCAGCAGCCGGGACGGGGGAGACGAGCAGTACTTC.

This clone has only one observation. V gene TRBV5-4 combines with J gene TRBJ1-2, with D hard to call. This CDR3 is 14 amino acids long. V was pared by 5 bases and J by 8 bases, with 19 bases between. The germline CDR1 and CDR2 sequences are SGHNT and YYREEE (reference sequence). The CDR3, as DNA: TGTGCCAGCAGGGCGGCGGGGAAAGAGAAGGGCTACACCTTC. This encodes CASRAAGKEKGYTF.

The genes are TRBV5-4 and TRBJ2-7; TRBD2 matches 9 bases. This CDR3 comprises 15 residues. The V and J ends lost 1 base and 1 base, in that order; junction bases with no gene match: 3. Germline V lookup: CDR1 SGHNT, CDR2 YYREEE (reference sequence). The CDR3 region has the DNA TGTGCCAGCAGCTTGAAAGCGGGGGGTTCCTACGAGCAGTACTTC. Translation gives CASSLKAGGSYEQYF.

The rearrangement uses TRBV5-8 and TRBJ2-1, with 7 positions matching TRBD1. Germline CDR1 reads SGHTS; CDR2 reads YDEGEE. CDR3 size: 15 residues. Trimming at V came to 7 bases and at J to 3 bases, leaving 10 bases not matched to a gene. CDR3 nucleotides: TGTGCCAGCGTAAGAAGGGACAGAGGCTACAATGAGCAGTTCTTC. It specifies CASVRRDRGYNEQFF.

J is TRBJ2-3 and V is TRBV5-6; a weak D match, TRBD1 (5 bases). CDR3 size: 13 residues. The germline V and J ends were trimmed by 3 bases and 6 bases, with 11 bases remaining between them. From germline, CDR1 is SGHDT and CDR2 YYEEEE. The CDR3 sequence: CASSWGSSDTQYF. CDR3 nucleotides: TGTGCCAGCAGCTGGGGCTCATCGGATACGCAGTATTTT. The full variable domain, its missing parts supplied by reference TRBV5-6 and TRBJ2-3, is DAGVTQSPTHLIKTRGQQVTLRCSPKSGHDTVSWYQQALGQGPQFIFQYYEEEERQRGNFPDRFSGHQFPNYSSELNVNALLLGDSALYLCASSWGSSDTQYFGPGTRLTVL.

This rearrangement joins TRBV11-1 to TRBJ2-3; D is unresolved. The germline CDR1 and CDR2 sequences are SGHAT and FQDESV (reference sequence). V lost 3 bases, J lost 2 bases, and 12 bases lay in between. The CDR3 covers 15 residues. The CDR3 DNA is TGTGCCAGCAGCTTCCGCAGGCTTAACACAGATACGCAGTATTTT. This codes for CASSFRRLNTDTQYF.

With regard to this clone: This CDR3 is also generated by other DNA sequences in the sample. The chain links TRBV30 to TRBJ2-5, with a tentative D call TRBD2 (7 bases). The CDR3 extends over 14 amino acids. Deletions cut 5 bases from V and 7 bases from J, with 20 bases between. Per the germline V gene, CDR1 is GTSNPN and CDR2 is SVGIG (reference sequence). CDR3 loop: CAWAQAGLGGTQYF. As DNA, the CDR3 is TGTGCCTGGGCCCAGGCAGGACTAGGGGGGACCCAGTACTTC.

The V gene is TRBV11-2, the J gene TRBJ1-2; D gene unclear. CDR1 is SGHAT and CDR2 is FQNNGV in the germline V gene. Trimming removed 7 bases at V and 7 bases at J, with 13 bases between. CDR3 size: 12 residues. Here the CDR3 reads CASTRNGVGYTF. CDR3 nucleotides: TGTGCCAGCACCCGTAACGGAGTTGGCTACACCTTC.

The chain carries TRBV6-1 and TRBJ1-2; the D is unclear. V was shortened by 3 bases and J by 7 bases, with 12 bases between the two germline ends. Germline lookup yields CDR1 MNHNS and CDR2 SASEGT. The CDR3 is made up of 13 amino acids. CDR3 sequence (DNA): TGTGCCAGCAGTGATGGTTATTCGGGTGGCTACACCTTC. This codes for CASSDGYSGGYTF.

The genes are TRBV25-1 and TRBJ1-1; D ambiguous. The germline CDR1 and CDR2 sequences are MGHDK and SYGVNS. The CDR3 runs 15 residues. V was shortened by 2 bases and J by 4 bases, with 14 bases between the two germline ends. CDR3 DNA sequence: TGTGCCAGCAGTGAACCGACGGGGTTAGGCACTGAAGCTTTCTTT. This codes for CASSEPTGLGTEAFF.

The chain is built from TRBV4-1 and TRBJ2-7, with D tentatively TRBD2 (6 bases). The CDR3 loop spans 14 amino acids. The V gene lost 0 bases and the J gene lost 6 bases, with 12 bases spanning the gap. Germline CDR1 and CDR2: MGHRA and YSYEKL. CDR3 DNA sequence: TGCGCCAGCAGCCAAGATGAGGCGGGGTTCGAGCAGTACTTC. This codes for CASSQDEAGFEQYF.

V is TRBV7-9 and J is TRBJ2-5, with a possible D match to TRBD1 (6 bases). The CDR3 length is 14 residues. CDR1 is SEHNR and CDR2 is FQNEAQ in the germline V gene (reference sequence). V lost 5 bases and J 0 bases, leaving 10 bases between the germline ends. The CDR3 DNA reads TGTGCCAGCAGCCGTGGACAGTACCAAGAGACCCAGTACTTC. Its translation is CASSRGQYQETQYF.

The chain couples TRBV6-5 to TRBJ2-3, with 8 positions matching TRBD1. V was clipped by 9 bases and J by 3 bases; unmatched bases: 5. The CDR3 is 13 amino acids. Looked up from germline, CDR1 is MNHEY and CDR2 is SVGAGI. This CDR3 is CAREQGGTDTQYF. CDR3 in DNA: TGTGCCAGGGAACAGGGGGGAACAGATACGCAGTATTTT.

This clone was recorded a few times. CDR3 sequence reads: CASSMTVYYEQYF. CDR3 sequence (DNA): TGTGCCAGCAGTATGACAGTATACTACGAGCAGTACTTC. This sequence joins TRBV6-1 and TRBJ2-7, with D possibly being TRBD1 (5 bases). The CDR3 runs to 13 residues. Germline CDR1 is MNHNS and CDR2 is SASEGT. The V end was cut by 5 bases, the J end by 3 bases, with 11 bases between.

This clone was detected only once. The CDR3 DNA reads as TGCGCCAGCAGCTTGGTTTTGCAGCGAGAAGAGACCCAGTACTTC. Its translation: CASSLVLQREETQYF. V and J are TRBV5-1 and TRBJ2-5; D unclear. Deletions cut 0 bases from V and 3 bases from J, with 12 bases between. The CDR3 is 15 residues long. Per the germline V gene, CDR1 is SGHRS and CDR2 is YFSETQ. Drawing the rest from reference TRBV5-1 and TRBJ2-5, the complete variable domain is KAGVTQTPRYLIKTRGQQVTLSCSPISGHRSVSWYQQTPGQGLQFLFEYFSETQRNKGNFPGRFSGRQFSNSRSEMNVSTLELGDSALYLCASSLVLQREETQYFGPGTRLLVL.

This sequence joins TRBV5-4 and TRBJ1-2, with a possible D match to TRBD1 (5 bases). CDR1 SGHNT and CDR2 YYREEE come from the germline V gene (reference sequence). The CDR3 sequence is 14 residues long. With 4 bases removed from V and 2 bases from J, the gap between germline ends came to 12 bases. DNA for the CDR3: TGTGCCAGCAGCATTCTGACAGCAAACTATGGCTACACCTTC. It yields the protein CASSILTANYGYTF. Full variable domain (remainder filled in from reference TRBV5-4 and TRBJ1-2): ETGVTQSPTHLIKTRGQQVTLRCSSQSGHNTVSWYQQALGQGPQFIFQYYREEENGRGNFPPRFSGLQFPNYSSELNVNALELDDSALYLCASSILTANYGYTFGSGTRLTVV.

This clone was picked up one time. V usage is TRBV19 and J usage is TRBJ1-6; D is possibly TRBD1 (6 bases). Trimming shortened V by 5 bases and J by 2 bases, and 7 bases separated the two germline ends. The CDR3 runs 14 residues. From germline, CDR1 is LNHDA and CDR2 SQIVND (reference sequence). The CDR3 spells CASSYRAYNSPLHF. CDR3 DNA: TGTGCCAGTAGTTACAGGGCCTATAATTCACCCCTCCACTTT.

The chain recombines TRBV19 with TRBJ2-5, with TRBD1 as a possible D gene (8 bases). This CDR3 spans 15 amino acids. Trimming left V 5 bases short and J 5 bases short, with 18 bases between. Germline lookup yields CDR1 LNHDA and CDR2 SQIVND (reference sequence). CDR3 residues: CASSPQQGGDETQYF. CDR3 nucleotide sequence: TGTGCCAGTAGTCCCCAACAGGGGGGGGACGAGACCCAGTACTTC.

The chain carries TRBV30 and TRBJ1-1; D may be TRBD1 (5 bases). Between the trimmed V and J ends, which lost 0 bases and 10 bases, there was a span of 12 bases. The CDR3 has 12 residues. Germline CDR1 GTSNPN, CDR2 SVGIG (reference sequence). The CDR3 coding sequence is TGTGCCTGGAGTGTATCAGGGTTGAGAGCTTTCTTT. This codes for CAWSVSGLRAFF.